This TCR beta chain is drawn from a study of CD8 T cells in Susac syndrome. After extraction with the RNeasy kit, roughly 0.5 to 1 ug of the RNA was reverse transcribed using random hexamers. TCRdb analysed the immunoSEQ multiplex PCR reads with MiXCR anew, one entry per CDR3 protein. The table includes approximately 180,000 distinct CDR3 sequences, 75% to 95% detected once. This CDR3 is built from 15 residues. Germline CDR1 MNHEY, CDR2 SMNVEV (reference sequence). Deletions cut 3 bases from V and 1 base from J, with 12 bases between. The specimen was CD4+ T cells from PBMCs. This TCR was sampled from a human donor with Susac syndrome. V gene TRBV27 combines with J gene TRBJ1-1; tentative D call: TRBD1 (6 bases). CDR3 in amino acids: CASSLFGGANTEAFF. The CDR3 DNA sequence: TGTGCCAGCAGTTTGTTTGGGGGCGCGAACACTGAAGCTTTCTTT.